This T cell receptor beta chain was sequenced in a study of T-cell memory formation after mild COVID-19. Study details: Each donor largely had its own TCR clusters. The study's findings and limits: Whether second-wave clones peaking at day 37 were SARS-CoV-2 specific went unconfirmed.

This clonotype appeared many times. The antigen is undetermined. 5'RACE with constant-segment primers built TCRalpha and TCRbeta cDNA libraries with UMIs. In TCRdb, the 5' RACE reads were re-called with MiXCR into one record per CDR3 protein. Of about 150,000 distinct CDR3 sequences in the sample, about 5.5% were seen once. The CDR3 covers 14 residues. From germline, CDR1 is MNHEY and CDR2 SVGAGI. The V and J ends lost 6 bases and 8 bases, in that order; junction bases with no gene match: 7. This rearrangement joins TRBV6-5 to TRBJ2-1, with 10 bases aligning to TRBD2. The receptor's source is an adult woman who had mild COVID-19 (a few samples of this study predate the infection). Cell type and time point are not known. Sequencing was done on a sample of PBMCs or a T cell subset sorted from them (not recorded which). The CDR3 spells CASSPSGGGDEQFF. The CDR3 DNA is TGTGCCAGCAGCCCTAGCGGGGGAGGGGATGAGCAGTTCTTC.